The 31 T cell receptor beta chains given below trace back to one sample, sequenced in a study of blood T cell repertoires in COVID-19. TCRdb keeps only in-frame clones here, not all; method: immunoSEQ multiplex PCR. This sample has roughly 150,000 clones, with around 75% found just once. The specimen sequenced was peripheral blood. Source of these receptors: a woman of 80 years or more with acute or convalescent COVID-19.

Only one count was recorded for this clone. The rearrangement links TRBV5-8 to TRBJ1-2; no definite D call. The CDR3 contains 13 residues. Germline V lookup: CDR1 SGHTS, CDR2 YDEGEE. V was pared by 4 bases and J by 2 bases, with 9 bases between. CDR3 residues: CASSLRVNYGYTF. The CDR3, as DNA: TGTGCCAGCAGCCTCCGCGTGAACTATGGCTACACCTTC.

The CDR3 reads CARSFRGNSPLHF. The CDR3 coding sequence is TGTGCCAGAAGCTTTCGGGGGAATTCACCCCTCCACTTT. The chain is built from TRBV5-3 and TRBJ1-6; a weak D match, TRBD1 (5 bases). TRBV5-3 is an ORF for which the function is uncertain. The CDR3 runs 13 residues. V was shortened by 2 bases and J by 7 bases, with 7 bases between the two germline ends.

V is TRBV29-1 and J is TRBJ1-1; D might be TRBD1 (6 bases). Trimming left V 7 bases short and J 0 bases short, with 12 bases between. This CDR3 spans 13 amino acids. Germline CDR1 SQVTM, CDR2 ANQGSEA. CDR3 sequence: CSATGQMNTEAFF. CDR3 nucleotides: TGCAGCGCCACAGGACAGATGAACACTGAAGCTTTCTTT.

This sequence joins TRBV7-2 and TRBJ1-3, with no clear D. The CDR3 runs 13 residues. With 4 bases removed from V and 0 bases from J, the gap between germline ends came to 4 bases. Germline CDR1 SGHTA, CDR2 FQGNSA. The CDR3 coding sequence is TGTGCCAGCAGCTGGAGCTCTGGAAACACCATATATTTT. Its translation is CASSWSSGNTIYF.

The gene calls are TRBV6-1 and TRBJ2-5; D possibly corresponds to TRBD2 (5 bases). The ends were cut back, 1 base at V and 4 bases at J, with 13 bases in the middle. The CDR3 is made up of 15 amino acids. Germline V lookup: CDR1 MNHNS, CDR2 SASEGT. In nucleotides, the CDR3 is TGTGCCAGCAGTGAAGGGCCAGGAGGTCTAGAGACCCAGTACTTC. Translation: CASSEGPGGLETQYF.

V usage is TRBV11-2 and J usage is TRBJ2-7; 9 bases fit TRBD2. Trimming at V came to 3 bases and at J to 0 bases, leaving 3 bases not matched to a gene. Germline CDR1 and CDR2: SGHAT and FQNNGV. This CDR3 is built from 15 residues. CDR3 sequence (DNA): TGTGCCAGCAGCTTGTATAGCGGGAGCTCCTACGAGCAGTACTTC. Amino acid sequence: CASSLYSGSSYEQYF.

As to this clone: A read error may produce the germline difference seen at one junction end. The chain is built from TRBV5-1 and TRBJ1-1, with D perhaps TRBD1 (6 bases). The CDR3 sequence is 15 residues long. The germline gives CDR1 SGHRS, CDR2 YFSETQ. This chain's CDR3 is CASSLQGRVNTEAFF. CDR3 DNA: TGCGCCAGCAGCTTACAGGGTAGGGTGAATACTGAAGCTTTCTTT.

This chain connects TRBV5-1 to TRBJ2-1; 9 bases agree with TRBD1. The germline CDR1 and CDR2 sequences are SGHRS and YFSETQ. The CDR3 is 15 residues long. Germline trimming cut 4 bases from V and 9 bases from J; bases unmatched to any gene: 11. Here the CDR3 DNA reads TGCGCCAGCAGCGGAGGGACAGGGCTTTATGGTGAGCAGTTCTTC. Translated, it gives CASSGGTGLYGEQFF.

This rearrangement joins TRBV11-2 to TRBJ2-7; 9 bases align to TRBD2. Trimming took 3 bases from V and 3 from J; bases not matched to a gene: 3. Germline V CDR1 and CDR2: SGHAT, FQNNGV. This CDR3 spans 14 amino acids. DNA for the CDR3: TGTGCCAGCAGCTTCAGCGGGGGGAACTACGAGCAGTACTTC. Residues: CASSFSGGNYEQYF. Supplemented by reference TRBV11-2 and TRBJ2-7, the full variable domain reads EAGVAQSPRYKIIEKRQSVAFWCNPISGHATLYWYQQILGQGPKLLIQFQNNGVVDDSQLPKDRFSAERLKGVDSTLKIQPAKLEDSAVYLCASSFSGGNYEQYFGPGTRLTVT.

The chain carries TRBV5-1 and TRBJ2-2; tentatively, D is TRBD2 (6 bases). V lost 2 bases to trimming and J lost 5 bases, with 13 bases between them. From germline, CDR1 is SGHRS and CDR2 YFSETQ. This CDR3 region has 15 residues. The CDR3 sequence is CASSFRASATGELFF. The CDR3 DNA sequence: TGCGCCAGCAGCTTCCGGGCTAGCGCAACCGGGGAGCTGTTTTTT.

The chain joins TRBV29-1 to TRBJ1-3; 9 positions agree with TRBD1. In germline, CDR1 is SQVTM, CDR2 ANQGSEA. CDR3 length equals 14 residues. Unmatched junction bases numbered 6, after V lost 7 bases and J lost 2 bases. Here the CDR3 DNA reads TGCAGCGCCTTGACAGGGGGAACTGGAAACACCATATATTTT. Translating gives CSALTGGTGNTIYF.

The CDR3 here is CASSPPGGQGMSQPQHF. The CDR3 DNA reads as TGTGCCAGCAGTCCACCTGGGGGACAGGGGATGAGTCAGCCCCAGCATTTT. This chain links TRBV28 with TRBJ1-5, with TRBD1 matching over 10 bases. The CDR3 is 17 residues long. Germline V CDR1 and CDR2: MDHEN, SYDVKM. The trim removed 5 bases at V and 6 bases at J, leaving 13 bases unmatched.

V usage is TRBV6-1 and J usage is TRBJ2-5; a possible D gene is TRBD2 (7 bases). In germline, CDR1 is MNHNS, CDR2 SASEGT. Trimming took off 2 bases at V and 5 bases at J, with 9 bases between the two ends. This CDR3 comprises 13 residues. DNA of the CDR3: TGTGCCAGCAGTGAAAGGGGGGGCGAGACCCAGTACTTC. Amino acid sequence: CASSERGGETQYF.

The CDR3 DNA reads as TGTGCCAGCAGAAAACAGGGGGCTAGCTATGGCTACACCTTC. The encoded protein is CASRKQGASYGYTF. The V call is TRBV6-5, the J call TRBJ1-2; 9 bases fit TRBD1. CDR1 MNHEY and CDR2 SVGAGI come from the germline V gene. Trimming at V came to 6 bases and at J to 4 bases, leaving 6 bases not matched to a gene. The CDR3 sequence is 14 residues long.

The chain joins TRBV5-4 to TRBJ2-1, with no clear D. V lost 3 bases and J lost 10, with 8 bases in between. Germline V gene lookup returns CDR1 SGHNT and CDR2 YYREEE (reference sequence). This CDR3 has 11 residues. CDR3 nucleotides: TGTGCCAGCAGCTCTTACTACGAGCAGTTCTTC. Its translation: CASSSYYEQFF.

This chain connects TRBV28 to TRBJ2-7; no definite D call. The CDR3 has 15 amino acids. Trimming removed 6 bases from V and 3 bases from J, with 18 bases in between. Germline lookup yields CDR1 MDHEN and CDR2 SYDVKM. The CDR3 here is CASSSNPAADYEQYF. Here the CDR3 DNA reads TGTGCCAGCAGCTCCAATCCGGCGGCTGACTACGAGCAGTACTTC.

Only one count was recorded for this clone. This chain connects TRBV2 to TRBJ2-7; possible D gene TRBD1, 5 bases. Germline V CDR1 and CDR2: SNHLY, FYNNEI. V gave up 4 bases and J gave up 6 bases, with 19 bases separating them. The CDR3 runs 15 residues. The CDR3 region has the DNA TGTGCCAGCAGTGGGATAGGGGAACGGACCGCCGAGCAGTACTTC. Translation: CASSGIGERTAEQYF.

The chain couples TRBV9 to TRBJ2-1; 9 bases line up with TRBD2. Germline CDR1 SGDLS, CDR2 YYNGEE. The J segment lost 0 bases and the V segment lost 4 bases, leaving 11 bases of the junction unmatched. This CDR3 spans 18 amino acids. The CDR3 nucleotides are TGTGCCAGCAGCCCTTGGTGGGCTAGCGGGACCTCCTACAATGAGCAGTTCTTC. Protein product: CASSPWWASGTSYNEQFF.

A remark on this clone: Other nucleotide sequences in the sample specify the same CDR3. This chain connects TRBV5-1 to TRBJ2-1; 9 bases agree with TRBD2. In germline, CDR1 is SGHRS, CDR2 YFSETQ. J gave up 1 base and V 1 base, and 0 bases lay outside the gene matches. This CDR3 is built from 15 residues. CDR3 residues: CASSLTSGSYNEQFF. As DNA, the CDR3 is TGCGCCAGCAGCTTGACTAGCGGGTCCTACAATGAGCAGTTCTTC.

The chain uses TRBV7-8 and TRBJ1-2, with 7 bases lining up with TRBD1. CDR3 length: 13 amino acids. CDR1 and CDR2 from the germline V gene are SGHVS and FQNEAQ. Trimming at V came to 4 bases and at J to 7 bases, leaving 6 bases not matched to a gene. CDR3 amino acids: CASSSGGTVGYTF. CDR3 in DNA: TGTGCCAGCAGCTCAGGGGGAACTGTTGGCTACACCTTC. The entire variable domain, with the rest obtained from reference TRBV7-8 and TRBJ1-2, is as follows: GAGVSQSPRYKVAKRGQDVALRCDPISGHVSLFWYQQALGQGPEFLTYFQNEAQLDKSGLPSDRFFAERPEGSVSTLKIQRTQQEDSAVYLCASSSGGTVGYTFGSGTRLTVV.

This chain connects TRBV20-1 to TRBJ1-5; tentative D call: TRBD1 (5 bases). Germline CDR1 DFQATT, CDR2 SNEGSKA (reference sequence). CDR3 length equals 13 residues. The V and J ends lost 3 bases and 3 bases respectively, with 9 bases between them. CDR3 amino acids: CSASSDTNQPQHF. The CDR3 DNA reads TGCAGTGCTAGTTCGGACACCAATCAGCCCCAGCATTTT.

The chain recombines TRBV5-4 with TRBJ1-4; 9 bases map to TRBD1. The CDR3 consists of 15 residues. Germline V gene sequence: CDR1 SGHNT, CDR2 YYREEE (reference sequence). The ends lost 4 bases at V and 7 bases at J; junction bases unmatched: 8. The CDR3 sequence is CASSPKTGGGEKLFF. DNA of the CDR3: TGTGCCAGCAGCCCGAAGACAGGGGGGGGTGAAAAACTGTTTTTT.

This clone was seen more than once but under ten times. Other nucleotide sequences in the sample specify the same CDR3. The chain employs TRBV5-4 and TRBJ1-4; tentative D call: TRBD1 (6 bases). Looked up from germline, CDR1 is SGHNT and CDR2 is YYREEE (reference sequence). Trimming stripped 4 bases from V and 2 bases from J, with 9 bases between. The CDR3 length is 14 residues. CDR3 sequence reads: CASSIDRTNEKLFF. Here the CDR3 DNA reads TGTGCCAGCAGCATTGACAGGACTAATGAAAAACTGTTTTTT.

This clone occurred a few times. V is TRBV10-3 and J is TRBJ1-5; D may be TRBD1 (5 bases). The CDR3 has 15 amino acids. V was cut by 10 bases and J by 0 bases, with 16 bases left in between. Germline CDR1 and CDR2: ENHRY and SYGVKD. In nucleotides, the CDR3 is TGTGCCAGTCAGCGGGACGGACATAGCAATCAGCCCCAGCATTTT. Amino acids: CASQRDGHSNQPQHF.

The rearrangement uses TRBV5-1 and TRBJ1-6; D unresolved. The germline CDR1 and CDR2 sequences are SGHRS and YFSETQ. The ends were cut back, 2 bases at V and 5 bases at J, with 14 bases in the middle. This CDR3 region has 16 residues. This chain's CDR3 is CASSFEGWSDNSPLHF. The CDR3 DNA reads as TGCGCCAGCAGCTTCGAGGGCTGGTCGGATAATTCACCCCTCCACTTT. Variable domain in full (rest from reference TRBV5-1 and TRBJ1-6): KAGVTQTPRYLIKTRGQQVTLSCSPISGHRSVSWYQQTPGQGLQFLFEYFSETQRNKGNFPGRFSGRQFSNSRSEMNVSTLELGDSALYLCASSFEGWSDNSPLHFGNGTRLTVT.

The chain recombines TRBV9 with TRBJ2-7; the match to TRBD2 covers 8 bases. Trimming took 3 bases from V and 2 from J; bases not matched to a gene: 7. The CDR3 is made up of 15 amino acids. Per the germline V gene, CDR1 is SGDLS and CDR2 is YYNGEE. CDR3 DNA sequence: TGTGCCAGCAGCGGGGGACTAGGTAGGGCCTACGAGCAGTACTTC. Translated, it gives CASSGGLGRAYEQYF.

V usage is TRBV5-1 and J usage is TRBJ2-1; TRBD2 aligns across 9 bases. V gave up 5 bases and J gave up 4 bases; unmatched junction bases: 10. The CDR3 length is 16 residues. The germline CDR1 and CDR2 sequences are SGHRS and YFSETQ. DNA of the CDR3: TGCGCCAGCAGGGCATTTAGCGGGGGCCCGTACAATGAGCAGTTCTTC. Its translation: CASRAFSGGPYNEQFF.

The rearrangement uses TRBV7-9 and TRBJ1-5; D possibly corresponds to TRBD1 (5 bases). The CDR3 loop spans 12 amino acids. Germline V gene data show CDR1 as SEHNR and CDR2 as FQNEAQ (reference sequence). The ends were cut back, 5 bases at V and 9 bases at J, with 11 bases in the middle. The CDR3 region has the DNA TGTGCCAGCAGCCTCCCCGGGGGGCCCCAGCATTTT. Its protein product is CASSLPGGPQHF.

The chain links TRBV5-1 to TRBJ2-3, with 9 nucleotides matching TRBD2. With 4 bases clipped from V and 2 bases from J, the junction kept 14 bases outside the gene matches. Germline CDR1 and CDR2: SGHRS and YFSETQ. The CDR3 is 18 residues long. The CDR3 nucleotides are TGCGCCAGCAGCGGTGGACCATTAGCGGGGGCCTACACAGATACGCAGTATTTT. Amino acid sequence: CASSGGPLAGAYTDTQYF.

This rearrangement joins TRBV2 to TRBJ2-2; TRBD1 matches 12 bases. Trimming at V came to 8 bases and at J to 3 bases, leaving 4 bases not matched to a gene. CDR1 and CDR2 (germline): SNHLY, FYNNEI. CDR3 size: 15 residues. Written as DNA, the CDR3 is TGTGCCAGCGCTGGGACAGGGGGCCACACCGGGGAGCTGTTTTTT. This encodes CASAGTGGHTGELFF.

V gene TRBV27 combines with J gene TRBJ2-7; 9 positions agree with TRBD2. Looked up from germline, CDR1 is MNHEY and CDR2 is SMNVEV (reference sequence). The CDR3 is 16 amino acids. The ends lost 7 bases at V and 7 bases at J; junction bases unmatched: 17. CDR3 sequence: CASKWTSETAVGEQYF. For the CDR3, the DNA is TGTGCCAGCAAATGGACTAGCGAGACTGCTGTAGGGGAGCAGTACTTC.